The 5 T cell receptor beta chains below all came from one sample that was sequenced in a study of blood T cell repertoires in COVID-19. Some clones are missing from TCRdb's copy, which holds only in-frame ones; the method was immunoSEQ multiplex PCR. Of 150,000 to 200,000 clones listed, 90% to 95% are singletons. The specimen was peripheral blood. These receptors all come from a woman aged 55-70 years with COVID-19, enrolled during active disease.

The chain carries TRBV19 and TRBJ1-2; TRBD1 might be the D (5 bases). Looked up from germline, CDR1 is LNHDA and CDR2 is SQIVND (reference sequence). CDR3 size: 14 residues. V dropped 4 bases and J dropped 4 bases, with 13 bases sitting between them. This chain's CDR3 is CASSTQGSAYGYTF. DNA of the CDR3: TGTGCCAGTAGTACCCAGGGATCTGCCTATGGCTACACCTTC.

J is TRBJ1-5 and V is TRBV19; D unclear. The V end was cut by 5 bases, the J end by 5 bases, with 10 bases between. This CDR3 is 13 amino acids long. CDR1 LNHDA and CDR2 SQIVND come from the germline V gene (reference sequence). The CDR3 nucleotides are TGTGCCAGTAGTCCCCGGGGTGATCAGCCCCAGCATTTT. It is translated as CASSPRGDQPQHF.

The V and J genes are TRBV14 and TRBJ2-2; D is undetermined. CDR1 is SGHDN, CDR2 FVKESK, per germline. This CDR3 comprises 15 residues. The V end lost 1 base, the J end lost 1 base, and 7 bases lay between the germline ends. CDR3 sequence: CASSQALGNTGELFF. CDR3 bases: TGTGCCAGCAGCCAAGCTCTAGGGAACACCGGGGAGCTGTTTTTT.

The V gene is TRBV7-9, the J gene TRBJ1-6; D is ambiguous. This CDR3 is 12 amino acids long. Germline-derived CDR1 and CDR2 are SEHNR and FQNEAQ (reference sequence). V was clipped by 7 bases and J by 8 bases, with 9 bases between them. The CDR3 loop is CASKYGDSPLHF. In DNA form, the CDR3 reads TGTGCCAGCAAGTACGGGGATTCACCCCTCCACTTT.

The V call is TRBV10-3, the J call TRBJ1-6, with TRBD1 matching 9 bases. The V gene's germline CDR1 is ENHRY and CDR2 SYGVKD. The V segment lost 10 bases and the J segment 8 bases; nucleotides outside the gene matches: 9. The CDR3 consists of 14 residues. The CDR3 bases are TGTGCCACCACCGACAGGGGGAGGGATTCACCCCTCCACTTT. It specifies CATTDRGRDSPLHF.